This T cell receptor beta chain was sequenced for a study of a mutant IDH1 vaccine in newly diagnosed glioma. About the research overall: Eight vaccinations went to patients in weeks 1, 3, 5, 7, 11, 15, 19, 23. Radiotherapy alone preceded vaccination by 4-6 weeks; alternatively, vaccination started with temozolomide cycles. Pretreatment consisted of radiotherapy, temozolomide, or both, with most receiving both.

The CDR3 runs to 14 residues. Trimming stripped 4 bases from V and 8 bases from J, with 15 bases between. Per the germline V gene, CDR1 is MNHNS and CDR2 is SASEGT. Only in-frame clones appear in the TCRdb table, and some are missing; sequencing was by immunoSEQ multiplex PCR. Counted here are around 85,000 clones, 75% to 85% occurring once; the ten biggest clones make up 2% to 2.5%. Time point: week 23, last vaccination. It was 300 ug of mutant IDH1 20-mer peptide that made up each vaccine dose, given with topical imiquimod. For this clone: Its target is unknown.

The sequencing used PBMCs, collected from a glioma patient whose treatment included an IDH1 peptide vaccine. The sequence was collected from a man aged 25 to 40 with glioma. Some clones in this sample may be carry-over from other donors' samples. V usage is TRBV6-1 and J usage is TRBJ2-1; D unclear. This CDR3 reads CASSGLSRADEQFF. The CDR3 DNA is TGTGCCAGCAGTGGCTTATCTAGGGCCGATGAGCAGTTCTTC.